This TCR beta chain was identified in a study of patients and donors after allogeneic stem cell transplantation. Each CDR3 protein gets one entry after TCRdb re-called the RT-PCR reads with MiXCR. Here the sample spans about 74,000 distinct CDR3 sequences, approximately 26% being singletons. Trimming left V 7 bases short and J 0 bases short, with 15 bases between. The CDR3 sequence is 16 residues long. The rearrangement links TRBV12-3 or TRBV12-4 to TRBJ2-2; no reliable D call. Material: blood, either unsorted or a sorted T cell fraction (not recorded which). The receptor comes from a human donor who was either an allogeneic HSCT recipient or a stem cell or donor lymphocyte infusion donor (not recorded which). It is not recorded whose cells these are; they may come from a transplant donor. The CDR3 sequence: CASTSLMNTNTGELFF. The CDR3, as DNA: TGTGCCAGCACGTCCTTGATGAACACGAACACCGGGGAGCTGTTTTTT.